This T cell receptor (beta chain) is drawn from a study of PD-L1 blockade in urothelial cancer. Sequencing used immunoSEQ multiplex PCR; TCRdb keeps in-frame clones, though not all of them. The repertoire holds 40,000 to 55,000 clones, with 75% to 95% as singletons. This CDR3 is 14 amino acids long. Germline V gives CDR1 MNHNS, CDR2 SASEGT. V trimming: 5 bases; J trimming: 3 bases; junction bases outside the gene matches: 3. Time point reported: peripheral blood 6 weeks after treatment start. Patients' urothelial carcinoma was locally advanced or metastatic. The TCR was taken from a man aged 65 to 85 with urothelial cancer. The rearrangement uses TRBV6-1 and TRBJ1-1, with 10 positions matching TRBD1. The sample was PBMCs, taken around atezolizumab (anti-PD-L1) treatment. CDR3 in amino acids: CASSMDRGDTEAFF. Written as DNA, the CDR3 is TGTGCCAGCAGTATGGACAGGGGGGACACTGAAGCTTTCTTT.